This T cell receptor beta chain stems from a study of blood T cells in healthy people across ages. The second PCR ran about 6 to 12 cycles with a sample-barcoded 5' primer and J-beta primers. TCRdb ran MiXCR on the 5' RACE reads and lists one entry per CDR3 protein. Of 1.5 million or so distinct CDR3 sequences listed, roughly two fifths are singletons. This CDR3 is built from 15 residues. Germline loops: CDR1 LGHNA, CDR2 YSLEER. With 0 bases removed from V and 2 bases from J, the gap between germline ends came to 8 bases. Sequencing was done on a sample of blood. The chain employs TRBV4-3 and TRBJ2-1; no clear D. The TCR was taken from a woman younger than 35 in good health. The CDR3 nucleotides are TGCGCCAGCAGCCAAGATGGTCTAGCCTACAATGAGCAGTTCTTC. It encodes CASSQDGLAYNEQFF.